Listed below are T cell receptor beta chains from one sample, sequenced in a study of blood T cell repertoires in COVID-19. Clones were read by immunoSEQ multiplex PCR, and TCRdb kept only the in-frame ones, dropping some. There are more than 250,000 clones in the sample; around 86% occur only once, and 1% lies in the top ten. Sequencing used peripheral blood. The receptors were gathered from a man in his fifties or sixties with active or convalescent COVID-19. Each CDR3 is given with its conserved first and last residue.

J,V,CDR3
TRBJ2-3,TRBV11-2,CASSLAPSPTDTQYF
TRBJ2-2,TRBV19,CASSIQGVTGELFF
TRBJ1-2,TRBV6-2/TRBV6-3,CASSYSSDGGRFLIYGYTF
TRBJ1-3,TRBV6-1,CASSEGRFSGNTIYF
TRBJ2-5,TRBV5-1,CASSSGLAGALETQYF
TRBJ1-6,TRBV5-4,CASSKSQGADSPLHF
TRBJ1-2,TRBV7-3,CASSSQDSYGYTF
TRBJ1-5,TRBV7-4,CASSFGTGNSNQPQHF
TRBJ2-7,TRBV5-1,CASSLAGIYEQYF
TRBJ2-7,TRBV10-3,CAIRSGQGFEQYF
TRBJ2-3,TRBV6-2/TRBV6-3,CASSYSIVQGRITDTQYF
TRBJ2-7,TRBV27,CASSLQGQGAYEQYF
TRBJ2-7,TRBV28,CASSLRGGFGEQYF
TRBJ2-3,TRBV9,CASSVGLSTDTQYF
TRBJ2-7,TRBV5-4,CASSGKSGTGAYEQYF
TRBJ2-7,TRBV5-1,CASSLRDRGRGEQYF
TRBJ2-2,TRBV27,CASTRDISGTGELFF